These 29 T cell receptor beta chains originate from one sample sequenced in a study of PD-1 blockade in classical Hodgkin lymphoma (dated by TCRdb to 2019 to 2021). Libraries were prepared through the immunoSEQ multiplex PCR assay. The table was pulled from immuneACCESS by TCRdb, which kept in-frame rearrangements only. Such tables lose some clones; where checked, under half of the loss comes from unresolved V genes, and the rest has no known cause. This sample has around 21,000 clones in its table, and roughly 80% of those were observed once. 7.3% of the sample is taken by the ten largest. The time point label here, explained by the study, means: cycle 4 day 1 (C4D1), after five to seven weeks of nivolumab. All trial patients had relapsed after autologous stem cell transplantation, with cohorts A, B and C differing in prior brentuximab vedotin exposure. Magnetic negative selection with a Miltenyi CD8+ T cell isolation kit was used to purify CD8+ T cells from thawed PBMCs.

Sample: CD8+ T cells from blood, taken before the fourth cycle of nivolumab. Receptors were obtained from a human donor with classical Hodgkin lymphoma.

V is TRBV30 and J is TRBJ1-2; 7 nucleotides line up with TRBD1. This CDR3 is built from 15 residues. Germline assignment: CDR1 GTSNPN and CDR2 SVGIG (reference sequence). With 4 bases clipped from V and 3 bases from J, the junction kept 11 bases outside the gene matches. The CDR3 region is CAWNYPGQSDYGYTF. The CDR3 bases are TGTGCCTGGAATTATCCGGGACAGTCTGACTATGGCTACACCTTC.

The chain has TRBV28 and TRBJ1-2; 10 positions match TRBD1. The CDR3 is 14 amino acids. Germline CDR1 and CDR2: MDHEN and SYDVKM. J was trimmed by 6 bases and V by 5 bases; bases with no gene match: 6. The CDR3 spells CASSPQGQGNGYTF. The CDR3 nucleotides read TGTGCCAGCAGTCCACAGGGACAGGGGAATGGCTACACCTTC.

J is TRBJ1-3 and V is TRBV9, with D maybe TRBD1 (5 bases). V shed 0 bases and J shed 0 bases, with 7 bases lying between them. The germline V gene has CDR1 SGDLS and CDR2 YYNGEE. CDR3 size: 15 residues. CDR3 sequence reads: CASSVVGGSGNTIYF. In DNA, the CDR3 is TGTGCCAGCAGCGTAGTGGGGGGCTCTGGAAACACCATATATTTT.

The gene calls are TRBV9 and TRBJ2-1; 13 bases align to TRBD2. The germline V gene encodes CDR1 SGDLS and CDR2 YYNGEE. There are 19 residues in the CDR3. Trimming at V came to 0 bases and at J to 3 bases, leaving 9 bases not matched to a gene. The DNA for the CDR3 is TGTGCCAGCAGCGTAGGGGGGACCGGGACTAGCGGGGTCTACAATGAGCAGTTCTTC. Residues: CASSVGGTGTSGVYNEQFF.

This clone was seen only a few times. The chain recombines TRBV7-2 with TRBJ1-5; no clear D gene. The CDR3 is made up of 15 amino acids. V lost 0 bases and J 6 bases, leaving 12 bases between the germline ends. Germline V gene data show CDR1 as SGHTA and CDR2 as FQGNSA. CDR3 in DNA: TGTGCCAGCAGCTTAGCTTCAGAATTCGGTCAGCCCCAGCATTTT. Its translation: CASSLASEFGQPQHF.

The CDR3 here is CASSLAPGQGSYNEQFF. The DNA of the CDR3 is TGTGCCAGCAGCTTAGCCCCGGGACAGGGGTCGTACAATGAGCAGTTCTTC. This chain joins TRBV13 and TRBJ2-1, with 10 bases matching TRBD1. V was pared by 1 base and J by 4 bases, with 7 bases of the junction left unmatched. Germline assignment: CDR1 PRHDT and CDR2 FYEKMQ (reference sequence). This CDR3 is built from 17 residues.

This chain joins TRBV9 and TRBJ2-2; possibly TRBD1 or TRBD2 for D (5 bases each). The germline CDR1 and CDR2 sequences are SGDLS and YYNGEE. Trimming took 3 bases from V and 0 from J, leaving 12 bases between them. The CDR3 has 16 amino acids. CDR3 loop: CASSGGNLANTGELFF. CDR3 DNA: TGTGCCAGCAGCGGGGGGAATTTAGCGAACACCGGGGAGCTGTTTTTT. Filled out from reference TRBV9 and TRBJ2-2, the complete variable domain reads DSGVTQTPKHLITATGQRVTLRCSPRSGDLSVYWYQQSLDQGLQFLIQYYNGEERAKGNILERFSAQQFPDLHSELNLSSLELGDSALYFCASSGGNLANTGELFFGEGSRLTVL.

The chain carries TRBV6-6 and TRBJ2-3, with unresolved D. CDR3 length: 12 residues. V was shortened by 6 bases and J by 6 bases, with 10 bases between the two germline ends. Germline V gene data show CDR1 as MNHNY and CDR2 as SVGAGI (reference sequence). The CDR3: CASSLMYDTQYF. In DNA, the CDR3 is TGTGCCAGCAGCCTCATGTATGATACGCAGTATTTT.

The chain uses TRBV19 and TRBJ2-2, with 10 bases lining up with TRBD1. CDR1 is LNHDA, CDR2 SQIVND, per germline (reference sequence). The CDR3 contains 14 residues. V was pared by 5 bases and J by 5 bases, with 2 bases of the junction left unmatched. As DNA, the CDR3 is TGTGCCAGTAGTGGGACAGGGGTGACCGGGGAGCTGTTTTTT. Translation gives CASSGTGVTGELFF.

The gene calls are TRBV7-6 and TRBJ2-6, with D perhaps matching TRBD1 (5 bases). V lost 1 base, J lost 0 bases, and 19 bases lay in between. Germline CDR1 and CDR2: SGHVS and FNYEAQ. The CDR3 consists of 20 residues. The CDR3 sequence: CASSLVFRLGVSSGANVLTF. The CDR3 DNA sequence: TGTGCCAGCAGCTTAGTTTTTCGTCTAGGGGTTAGCTCTGGGGCCAACGTCCTGACTTTC. The full variable domain, in which reference TRBV7-6 and TRBJ2-6 provide the parts outside the CDR3, is GAGVSQSPRYKVTKRGQDVALRCDPISGHVSLYWYRQALGQGPEFLTYFNYEAQQDKSGLPNDRFSAERPEGSISTLTIQRTEQRDSAMYRCASSLVFRLGVSSGANVLTFGAGSRLTVL.

This rearrangement joins TRBV6-5 to TRBJ2-1; a possible D gene is TRBD2 (6 bases). CDR3 length equals 15 residues. Germline lookup yields CDR1 MNHEY and CDR2 SVGAGI. Trimming shortened V by 3 bases and J by 0 bases, and 9 bases separated the two germline ends. The CDR3 DNA reads as TGTGCCAGCAGTTATGCGGGGAGCTCCTACAATGAGCAGTTCTTC. Translating it yields CASSYAGSSYNEQFF.

This chain uses TRBV28 with TRBJ2-7; tentatively, D is TRBD2 (6 bases). Germline V CDR1 and CDR2: MDHEN, SYDVKM. The CDR3 extends over 15 amino acids. Trimming shortened V by 7 bases and J by 4 bases, and 20 bases separated the two germline ends. The CDR3 sequence is CASTTWRESGYEQYF. For the CDR3, the DNA is TGTGCCAGCACCACCTGGAGGGAAAGCGGGTACGAGCAGTACTTC.

The rearrangement joins TRBV6-5 to TRBJ1-5; D possibly corresponds to TRBD1 (5 bases). This CDR3 has 13 amino acids. CDR1 and CDR2 (germline): MNHEY, SVGAGI. Trimming stripped 2 bases from V and 12 bases from J, with 14 bases between. CDR3 sequence (DNA): TGTGCCAGCAGTTACGGGGCGGGTGGGCTCCAGCATTTT. This sequence encodes CASSYGAGGLQHF.

The J gene is TRBJ1-1, the V gene TRBV19; D possibly corresponds to TRBD1 (5 bases). The V and J ends lost 6 bases and 11 bases respectively, with 16 bases between them. The CDR3 extends over 12 amino acids. From germline, CDR1 is LNHDA and CDR2 SQIVND (reference sequence). This chain's CDR3 is CASSPRGVSAFF. The CDR3 region has the DNA TGTGCCAGTAGCCCCCGGGGGGTGTCTGCTTTCTTT.

This rearrangement joins TRBV6-4 to TRBJ2-1; TRBD1 agrees at 8 bases. The CDR3 is 15 amino acids. V shed 6 bases, J shed 2 bases, and the junction held 6 bases outside the gene matches. Germline-derived CDR1 and CDR2 are MRHNA and SNTAGT. Here the CDR3 reads CASSDGQGPYNEQFF. CDR3 DNA: TGTGCCAGCAGCGACGGACAGGGCCCCTACAATGAGCAGTTCTTC.

J is TRBJ2-1 and V is TRBV27; D unresolved. Germline-derived CDR1 and CDR2 are MNHEY and SMNVEV (reference sequence). V lost 3 bases to trimming and J lost 0 bases, with 9 bases between them. The CDR3 spans 15 residues. This chain's CDR3 is CASSFGTSSYNEQFF. In nucleotides, the CDR3 is TGTGCCAGCAGTTTCGGCACAAGCTCCTACAATGAGCAGTTCTTC.

V is TRBV27 and J is TRBJ2-5, with TRBD2 matching over 12 bases. From germline, CDR1 is MNHEY and CDR2 SMNVEV (reference sequence). The ends lost 6 bases at V and 1 base at J; junction bases unmatched: 6. The CDR3 is made up of 16 amino acids. CDR3 in amino acids: CASSISLAGGQETQYF. For the CDR3, the DNA is TGTGCCAGCAGCATATCACTAGCGGGGGGCCAAGAGACCCAGTACTTC.

This chain links TRBV15 with TRBJ1-5; D remains unclear. Germline assignment: CDR1 LNHNV and CDR2 YYDKDF (reference sequence). Trimming pared 1 base from V and 4 bases from J, leaving 14 bases between. The CDR3 covers 16 residues. The CDR3 bases are TGTGCCACCAGCAGAGCCCCCCCGGGGAGGAATCAGCCCCAGCATTTT. It yields the protein CATSRAPPGRNQPQHF.

The chain links TRBV29-1 to TRBJ1-2, with D possibly being TRBD1 (6 bases). The CDR3 contains 16 residues. Trimming took 2 bases from V and 4 from J, leaving 20 bases between them. Germline loops: CDR1 SQVTM, CDR2 ANQGSEA. Written as DNA, the CDR3 is TGCAGCGTTGAAAACCCCAACCCGGGGGCAGGCTATGGCTACACCTTC. Translating it yields CSVENPNPGAGYGYTF.

Here the CDR3 DNA reads TGTGCCTGGAGTGTACTGGAACATCAGCCCCAGCATTTT. This sequence encodes CAWSVLEHQPQHF. The J gene is TRBJ1-5, the V gene TRBV30; D is unclear. Germline-derived CDR1 and CDR2 are GTSNPN and SVGIG (reference sequence). This CDR3 contains 13 residues. V was trimmed by 0 bases and J by 5 bases, leaving 8 bases between them.

This clone was seen a single time. The chain couples TRBV29-1 to TRBJ2-4, with TRBD2 matching over 9 bases. The length of the CDR3 is 17 residues. V lost 4 bases, J lost 8 bases, and 18 bases stayed unmatched. CDR1 and CDR2 from the germline V gene are SQVTM and ANQGSEA. The CDR3 sequence: CSVASGGTGSVWDIQYF. The DNA for the CDR3 is TGCAGCGTTGCCAGCGGGGGGACCGGATCGGTGTGGGACATTCAGTACTTC.

V and J are TRBV28 and TRBJ2-1, with D possibly being TRBD2 (5 bases). Germline V gives CDR1 MDHEN, CDR2 SYDVKM. The CDR3 length is 16 residues. V was shortened by 6 bases and J by 2 bases, with 17 bases between the two germline ends. In nucleotides, the CDR3 is TGTGCCAGCAGCCCGGGATTTAAAGTGCCCTACAATGAGCAGTTCTTC. Translated: CASSPGFKVPYNEQFF.

CDR3 sequence: CASTIETQGNQPQHF. As DNA, the CDR3 is TGTGCCAGCACCATCGAGACCCAGGGCAATCAGCCCCAGCATTTT. The V and J genes are TRBV28 and TRBJ1-5; D is uncertain. This CDR3 is built from 15 residues. CDR1 and CDR2 (germline): MDHEN, SYDVKM. V lost 7 bases to trimming and J lost 2 bases, with 15 bases between them.

The V gene is TRBV7-9, the J gene TRBJ2-7; TRBD1 might be the D (6 bases). The CDR3 is 15 amino acids. Trimming left V 1 base short and J 4 bases short, with 14 bases between. Germline V gives CDR1 SEHNR, CDR2 FQNEAQ (reference sequence). CDR3 sequence reads: CASSLGRGHIYEQYF. For the CDR3, the DNA is TGTGCCAGCAGCTTAGGCAGGGGCCATATTTACGAGCAGTACTTC.

This clone was counted between two and nine times. The rearrangement joins TRBV19 to TRBJ1-4; D is undetermined. Germline V gene lookup returns CDR1 LNHDA and CDR2 SQIVND (reference sequence). Trimming took 3 bases from V and 8 from J, leaving 10 bases between them. The CDR3 loop spans 13 amino acids. The CDR3 loop reads CASSMAVSEKLFF. Here the CDR3 DNA reads TGTGCCAGTAGTATGGCCGTCAGCGAAAAACTGTTTTTT.

The chain recombines TRBV4-3 with TRBJ1-2, with unresolved D. This CDR3 has 16 amino acids. V was trimmed by 1 base and J by 4 bases, leaving 16 bases between them. Germline lookup yields CDR1 LGHNA and CDR2 YSLEER. DNA of the CDR3: TGCGCCAGCAGCCAAGTCTCGACTCCCTCCCCCTATGGCTACACCTTC. Translation gives CASSQVSTPSPYGYTF.

This clone was picked up one time. This chain uses TRBV5-8 with TRBJ1-1, with D perhaps matching TRBD1 (5 bases). This CDR3 contains 14 residues. Trimming removed 1 base from V and 7 bases from J, with 14 bases in between. Germline V CDR1 and CDR2: SGHTS, YDEGEE. CDR3 in DNA: TGTGCCAGCAGCTTGTTTGACGGCGGGGGTGAAGCTTTCTTT. This encodes CASSLFDGGGEAFF.

J is TRBJ2-1 and V is TRBV18; 7 nucleotides match TRBD2. Trimming took 0 bases from V and 4 from J; bases not matched to a gene: 3. This CDR3 has 15 residues. The germline CDR1 and CDR2 sequences are KGHSH and LQKENI. As DNA, the CDR3 is TGTGCCAGCTCACCACCAGCGGGGCGGTACAATGAGCAGTTCTTC. It yields the protein CASSPPAGRYNEQFF.

The chain uses TRBV7-2 and TRBJ1-5; no clear D gene. Trimming took off 3 bases at V and 0 bases at J, with 15 bases between the two ends. The CDR3 runs 17 residues. Germline V gene data show CDR1 as SGHTA and CDR2 as FQGNSA. CDR3 nucleotides: TGTGCCAGCAGCTTTCTGGTGGGCCCTTATAGCAATCAGCCCCAGCATTTT. Residues: CASSFLVGPYSNQPQHF.